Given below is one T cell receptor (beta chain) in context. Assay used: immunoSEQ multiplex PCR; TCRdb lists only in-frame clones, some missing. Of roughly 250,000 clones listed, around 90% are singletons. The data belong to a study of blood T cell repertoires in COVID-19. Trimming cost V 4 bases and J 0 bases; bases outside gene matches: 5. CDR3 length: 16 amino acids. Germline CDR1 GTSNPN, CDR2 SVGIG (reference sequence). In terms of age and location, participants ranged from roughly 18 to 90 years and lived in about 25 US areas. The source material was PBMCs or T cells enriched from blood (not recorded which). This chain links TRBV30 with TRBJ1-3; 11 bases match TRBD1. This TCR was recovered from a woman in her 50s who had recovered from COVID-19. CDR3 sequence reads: CAWIRTGGLSGNTIYF. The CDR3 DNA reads TGTGCCTGGATACGGACAGGGGGCCTCTCTGGAAACACCATATATTTT.